This TCR beta chain was sequenced in a study of blood T cells in healthy people across ages. The donors, aged about 6 to 100, were healthy Caucasians from Russia. Extraction of total RNA produced a minimum of 5 micrograms from each sample. This clonotype was counted only a few times. The antigen is undetermined. Combining a sample-barcoded 5' primer with a J-beta primer mix, a second PCR ran for about 6 to 12 cycles. Via MiXCR, TCRdb re-called the 5' RACE reads, giving one row per CDR3 protein. In the table there are roughly 730,000 distinct CDR3 sequences, roughly 56% of which are singletons. This CDR3 is built from 14 residues. Per germline, CDR1 MNHEY and CDR2 SMNVEV (reference sequence). Trimming pared 5 bases from V and 4 bases from J, leaving 14 bases between. Study conclusions and caveats: Strong correlation was found linking TCR beta diversity to naive T cell percentage.

The sequence was collected from a man aged 35-49 years in good health. The sequenced material came from blood. The chain recombines TRBV27 with TRBJ1-2; D is perhaps TRBD1 (6 bases). CDR3: CASSLRRDTYGYTF. The CDR3 DNA reads as TGTGCCAGCAGTCTCCGCCGGGACACCTATGGCTACACCTTC.